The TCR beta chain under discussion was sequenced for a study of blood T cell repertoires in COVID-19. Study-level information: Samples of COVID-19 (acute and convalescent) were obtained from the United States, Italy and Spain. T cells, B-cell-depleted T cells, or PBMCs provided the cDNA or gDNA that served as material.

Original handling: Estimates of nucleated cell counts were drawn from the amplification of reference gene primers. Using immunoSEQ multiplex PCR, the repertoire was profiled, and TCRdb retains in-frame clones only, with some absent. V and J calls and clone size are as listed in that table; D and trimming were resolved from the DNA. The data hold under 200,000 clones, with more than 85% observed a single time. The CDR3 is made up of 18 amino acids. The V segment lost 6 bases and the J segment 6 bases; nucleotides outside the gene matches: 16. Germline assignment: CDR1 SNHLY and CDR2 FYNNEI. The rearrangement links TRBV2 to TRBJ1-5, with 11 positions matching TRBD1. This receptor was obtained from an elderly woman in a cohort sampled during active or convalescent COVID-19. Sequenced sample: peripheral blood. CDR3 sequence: CASSDHAPGQGVFQPQHF. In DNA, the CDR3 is TGTGCCAGCAGCGACCACGCCCCGGGACAGGGGGTTTTTCAGCCCCAGCATTTT.